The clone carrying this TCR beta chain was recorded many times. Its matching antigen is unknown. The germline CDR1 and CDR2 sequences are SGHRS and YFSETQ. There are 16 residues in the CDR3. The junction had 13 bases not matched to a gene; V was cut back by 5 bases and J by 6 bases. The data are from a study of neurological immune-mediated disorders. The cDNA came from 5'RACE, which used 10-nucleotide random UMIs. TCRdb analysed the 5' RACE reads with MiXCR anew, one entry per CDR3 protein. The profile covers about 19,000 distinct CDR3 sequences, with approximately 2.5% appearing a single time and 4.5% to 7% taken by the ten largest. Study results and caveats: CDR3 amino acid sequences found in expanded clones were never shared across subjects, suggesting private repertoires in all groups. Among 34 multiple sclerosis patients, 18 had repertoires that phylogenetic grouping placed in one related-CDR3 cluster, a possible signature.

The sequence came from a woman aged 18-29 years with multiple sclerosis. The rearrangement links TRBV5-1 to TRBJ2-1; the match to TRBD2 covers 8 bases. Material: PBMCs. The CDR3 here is CASSQTGRAGINEQFF. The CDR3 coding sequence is TGCGCCAGCAGTCAAACCGGGAGGGCCGGAATCAATGAGCAGTTCTTC.